What follows are 5 T cell receptor beta chains derived from one specimen sequenced in a study of CD8+CD57+ T cells in acquired aplastic anemia. Genomic DNA provided the template from which TCR beta VDJ and CDR3 profiles were obtained. TCRdb fed the reads into MiXCR, producing one record per CDR3 protein. The top ten hold more than 0.95% of the sample, which has about 210,000 distinct CDR3 sequences, 34% seen once. Sequences were obtained from sorted CD4+, CD8+, or CD8+CD57+ T cells (not recorded which) from PBMCs. The receptors come from a human donor in good health, serving as a control.

This clonotype was recorded at least ten times. The chain couples TRBV14 to TRBJ1-2; TRBD1 matches at 8 bases. The V gene's germline CDR1 is SGHDN and CDR2 FVKESK. After removal of 1 base from V and 4 bases from J, the junction contained 2 bases not matched to a gene. This CDR3 comprises 14 residues. The CDR3: CASSQGTGPYGYTF. CDR3 coding DNA: TGTGCCAGCAGCCAAGGGACAGGGCCCTATGGCTACACCTTC. The whole variable domain, remainder taken from reference TRBV14 and TRBJ1-2, is EAGVTQFPSHSVIEKGQTVTLRCDPISGHDNLYWYRRVMGKEIKFLLHFVKESKQDESGMPNNRFLAERTGGTYSTLKVQPAELEDSGVYFCASSQGTGPYGYTFGSGTRLTVV.

This clonotype has more than one count but fewer than ten. The CDR3 here is CSATGQGARTEAFF. The CDR3 bases are TGCAGTGCCACAGGACAGGGGGCGAGGACTGAAGCTTTCTTT. The rearrangement uses TRBV20-1 and TRBJ1-1; 11 nucleotides align to TRBD1. Germline loops: CDR1 DFQATT, CDR2 SNEGSKA (reference sequence). With V trimmed by 6 bases and J by 5 bases, 8 bases remained unmatched. This CDR3 has 14 residues.

The chain has TRBV19 and TRBJ2-1; D is ambiguous. The V gene's germline CDR1 is LNHDA and CDR2 SQIVND (reference sequence). This CDR3 has 13 amino acids. Trimming left V 1 base short and J 4 bases short, with 5 bases between. This CDR3 is CASSIGVYNEQFF. As DNA, the CDR3 is TGTGCCAGTAGTATAGGGGTGTACAATGAGCAGTTCTTC.

In its sample, this clonotype was seen once. This chain connects TRBV18 to TRBJ1-2, with D possibly TRBD1 on 6 matching bases. V was shortened by 2 bases and J by 1 base, with 17 bases between the two germline ends. The CDR3 is 17 residues long. Per the germline V gene, CDR1 is KGHSH and CDR2 is LQKENI. The CDR3 region is CASSPTQGTHDNYGYTF. CDR3 nucleotides: TGTGCCAGCTCACCAACCCAGGGGACTCACGATAACTATGGCTACACCTTC.

This clonotype was seen only a few times. This rearrangement joins TRBV10-3 to TRBJ1-4; the match to TRBD1 covers 7 bases. Germline values: CDR1 ENHRY, CDR2 SYGVKD. V shed 10 bases, J shed 8 bases, and the junction held 10 bases outside the gene matches. The CDR3 has 13 amino acids. This chain's CDR3 is CASRGREEEKLFF. CDR3 DNA sequence: TGTGCCAGCAGGGGGAGGGAGGAAGAAAAACTGTTTTTT.